One T cell receptor (beta chain) is described in this entry. The antigen is not known. These data belong to a study of T cell responses to AZD1222 COVID-19 vaccine. The method was immunoSEQ multiplex PCR; TCRdb's version includes in-frame clones alone and lacks a portion of them. The sample has 55,000 to 65,000 clones, roughly 80% seen once; the top ten hold 3% to 4%. This CDR3 region has 16 residues. Germline V CDR1 and CDR2: LNHDA, SQIVND (reference sequence). V trimming: 5 bases; J trimming: 2 bases; junction bases outside the gene matches: 10. Study results and limitations: The repertoires were collected only after the peak T cell response. Spike-specific TCR breadth rose after two AZD1222 doses, and depth rose as well. Unmutated variant regions are reportedly the target of nearly half of TCRs that are spike-specific.

This clonotype was sampled from an adult who received the AZD1222 COVID-19 vaccine. V is TRBV19 and J is TRBJ2-5; 8 nucleotides match TRBD2. Sequences were derived from peripheral blood, sampled 28 days after the second AZD1222 dose. The CDR3 sequence is CASSLGSSGGQETQYF. For the CDR3, the DNA is TGTGCCAGTAGTTTAGGGTCGAGCGGGGGACAAGAGACCCAGTACTTC. The entire variable domain, with the rest obtained from reference TRBV19 and TRBJ2-5, is as follows: DGGITQSPKYLFRKEGQNVTLSCEQNLNHDAMYWYRQDPGQGLRLIYYSQIVNDFQKGDIAEGYSVSREKKESFPLTVTSAQKNPTAFYLCASSLGSSGGQETQYFGPGTRLLVL.